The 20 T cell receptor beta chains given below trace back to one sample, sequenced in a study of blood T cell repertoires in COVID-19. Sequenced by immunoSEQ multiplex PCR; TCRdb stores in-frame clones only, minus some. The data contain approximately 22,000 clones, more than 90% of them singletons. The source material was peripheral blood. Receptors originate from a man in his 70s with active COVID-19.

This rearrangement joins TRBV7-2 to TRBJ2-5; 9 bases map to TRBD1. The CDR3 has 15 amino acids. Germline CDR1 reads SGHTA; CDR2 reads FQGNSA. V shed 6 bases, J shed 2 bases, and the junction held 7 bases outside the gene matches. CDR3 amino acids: CASRPGQGLQETQYF. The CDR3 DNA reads TGTGCCAGCAGACCCGGACAGGGGCTGCAAGAGACCCAGTACTTC.

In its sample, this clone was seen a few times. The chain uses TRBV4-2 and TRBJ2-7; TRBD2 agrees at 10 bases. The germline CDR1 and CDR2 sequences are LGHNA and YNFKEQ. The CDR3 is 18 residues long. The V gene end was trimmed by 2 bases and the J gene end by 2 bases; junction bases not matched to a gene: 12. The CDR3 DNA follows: TGTGCCAGCAGCCAAAGAGTCTCTAGCGGGGGAAGGGCCTACGAGCAGTACTTC. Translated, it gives CASSQRVSSGGRAYEQYF.

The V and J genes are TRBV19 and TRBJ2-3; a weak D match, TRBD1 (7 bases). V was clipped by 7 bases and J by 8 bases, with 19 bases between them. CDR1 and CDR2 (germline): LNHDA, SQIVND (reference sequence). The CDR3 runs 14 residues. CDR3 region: CASTLTGPGGTQYF. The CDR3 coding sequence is TGTGCCAGTACCCTGACAGGGCCCGGGGGTACGCAGTATTTT. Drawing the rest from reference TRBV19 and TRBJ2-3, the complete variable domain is DGGITQSPKYLFRKEGQNVTLSCEQNLNHDAMYWYRQDPGQGLRLIYYSQIVNDFQKGDIAEGYSVSREKKESFPLTVTSAQKNPTAFYLCASTLTGPGGTQYFGPGTRLTVL.

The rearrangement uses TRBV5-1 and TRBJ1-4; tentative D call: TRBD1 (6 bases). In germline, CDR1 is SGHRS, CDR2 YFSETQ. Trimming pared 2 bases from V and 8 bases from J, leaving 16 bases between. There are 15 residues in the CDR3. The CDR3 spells CASSFSGTSEEKLFF. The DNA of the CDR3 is TGCGCCAGCAGCTTCTCCGGGACATCAGAGGAAAAACTGTTTTTT.

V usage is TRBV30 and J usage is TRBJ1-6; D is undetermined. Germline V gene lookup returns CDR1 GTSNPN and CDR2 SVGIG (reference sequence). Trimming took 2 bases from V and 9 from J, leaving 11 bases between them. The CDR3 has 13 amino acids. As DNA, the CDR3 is TGTGCCTGGAGTCTTCCGGGTAGTTCACCCCTCCACTTT. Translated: CAWSLPGSSPLHF.

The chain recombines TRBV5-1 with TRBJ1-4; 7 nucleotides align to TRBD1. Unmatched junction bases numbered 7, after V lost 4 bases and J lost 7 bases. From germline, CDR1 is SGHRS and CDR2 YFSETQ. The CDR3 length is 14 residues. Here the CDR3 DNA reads TGCGCCAGCAGCCCCCAGACAGGGCCTGAAAAACTGTTTTTT. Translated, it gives CASSPQTGPEKLFF.

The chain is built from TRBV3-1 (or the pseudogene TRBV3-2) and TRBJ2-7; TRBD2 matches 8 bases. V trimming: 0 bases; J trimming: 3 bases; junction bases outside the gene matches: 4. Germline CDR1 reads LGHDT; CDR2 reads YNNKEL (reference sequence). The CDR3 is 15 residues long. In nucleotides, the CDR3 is TGTGCCAGCAGCCAAGATTCTAGCGGGTACTACGAGCAGTACTTC. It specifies CASSQDSSGYYEQYF.

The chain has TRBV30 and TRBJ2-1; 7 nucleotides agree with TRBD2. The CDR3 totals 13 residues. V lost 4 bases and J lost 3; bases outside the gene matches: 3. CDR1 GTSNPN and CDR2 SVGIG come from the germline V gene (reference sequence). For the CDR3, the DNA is TGTGCCTGGAAAGGGGACTACTACAATGAGCAGTTCTTC. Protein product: CAWKGDYYNEQFF.

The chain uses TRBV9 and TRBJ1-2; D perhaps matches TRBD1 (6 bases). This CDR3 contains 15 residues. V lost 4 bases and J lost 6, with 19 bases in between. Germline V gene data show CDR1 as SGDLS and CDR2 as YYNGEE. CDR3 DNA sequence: TGTGCCAGCAGCTACACAGTGGGGGCGCGGGATGGCTACACCTTC. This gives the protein CASSYTVGARDGYTF.

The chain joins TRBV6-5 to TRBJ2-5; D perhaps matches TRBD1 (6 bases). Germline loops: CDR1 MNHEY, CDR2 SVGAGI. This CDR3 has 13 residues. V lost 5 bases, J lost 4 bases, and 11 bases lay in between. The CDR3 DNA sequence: TGTGCCAGCAGTCGGGACAATGGAGAGACCCAGTACTTC. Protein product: CASSRDNGETQYF.

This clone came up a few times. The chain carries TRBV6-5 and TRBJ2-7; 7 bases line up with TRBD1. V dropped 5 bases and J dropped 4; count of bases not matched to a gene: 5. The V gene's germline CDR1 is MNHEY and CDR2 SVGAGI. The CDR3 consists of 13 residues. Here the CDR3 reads CASSPGTAYEQYF. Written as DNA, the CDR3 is TGTGCCAGCAGTCCTGGGACAGCATACGAGCAGTACTTC.

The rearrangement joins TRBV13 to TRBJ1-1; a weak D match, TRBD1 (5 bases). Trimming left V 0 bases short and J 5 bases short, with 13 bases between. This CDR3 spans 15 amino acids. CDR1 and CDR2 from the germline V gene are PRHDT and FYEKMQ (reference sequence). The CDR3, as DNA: TGTGCCAGCAGCTTAGGGTATCCTGGGGCAACTGAAGCTTTCTTT. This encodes CASSLGYPGATEAFF.

DNA for the CDR3: TGTGCCACCAGCAGAGATCTGGCGGAAAACTATGGCTACACCTTC. Amino acids: CATSRDLAENYGYTF. The chain couples TRBV15 to TRBJ1-2; D is uncertain. Germline V CDR1 and CDR2: LNHNV, YYDKDF (reference sequence). The CDR3 has 15 amino acids. V was pared by 0 bases and J by 2 bases, with 10 bases between.

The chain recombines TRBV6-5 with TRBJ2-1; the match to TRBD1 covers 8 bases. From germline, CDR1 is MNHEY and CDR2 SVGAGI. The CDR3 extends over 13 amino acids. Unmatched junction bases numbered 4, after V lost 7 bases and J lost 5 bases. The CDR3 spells CASTQGEDNEQFF. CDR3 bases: TGTGCCAGCACACAGGGGGAGGACAATGAGCAGTTCTTC.

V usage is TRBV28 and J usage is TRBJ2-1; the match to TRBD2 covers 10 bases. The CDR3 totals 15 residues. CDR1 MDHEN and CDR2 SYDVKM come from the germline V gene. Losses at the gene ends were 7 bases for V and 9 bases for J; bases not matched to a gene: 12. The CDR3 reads CASTPGLASGAEQFF. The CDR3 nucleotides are TGTGCCAGCACCCCGGGACTAGCGAGTGGCGCTGAGCAGTTCTTC.

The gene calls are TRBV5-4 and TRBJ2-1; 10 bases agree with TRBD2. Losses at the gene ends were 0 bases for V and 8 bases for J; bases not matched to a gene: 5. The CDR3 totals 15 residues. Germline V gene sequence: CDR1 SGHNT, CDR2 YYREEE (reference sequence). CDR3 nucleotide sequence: TGTGCCAGCAGCTTGGCTAGCGGGAGTATGGATGAGCAGTTCTTC. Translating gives CASSLASGSMDEQFF.

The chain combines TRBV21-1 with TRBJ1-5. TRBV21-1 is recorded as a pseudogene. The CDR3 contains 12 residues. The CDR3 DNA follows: TGTGCCAGTGGAGGGGAGGGTCAGCCCCAGCATTTT. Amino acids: CASGGEGQPQHF.

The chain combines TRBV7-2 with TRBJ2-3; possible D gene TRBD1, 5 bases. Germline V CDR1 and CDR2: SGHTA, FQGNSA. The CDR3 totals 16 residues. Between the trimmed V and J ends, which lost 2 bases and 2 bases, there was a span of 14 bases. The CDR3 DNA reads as TGTGCCAGCAGCTTATATGCGACAGCAGTCACAGATACGCAGTATTTT. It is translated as CASSLYATAVTDTQYF.

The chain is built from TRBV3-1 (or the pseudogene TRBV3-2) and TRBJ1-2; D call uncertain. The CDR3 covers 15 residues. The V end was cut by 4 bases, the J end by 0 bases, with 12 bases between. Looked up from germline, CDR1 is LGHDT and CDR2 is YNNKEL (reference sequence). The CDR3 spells CASSRRQSANYGYTF. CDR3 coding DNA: TGTGCCAGCAGCCGCCGACAATCCGCTAACTATGGCTACACCTTC.

The CDR3, as DNA: TGTGCCAGCAGCTTAGCCGGGGACAGTCGTTACTACGAGCAGTACTTC. Its protein product is CASSLAGDSRYYEQYF. This chain links TRBV7-6 with TRBJ2-7; 7 bases fit TRBD1. The CDR3 is made up of 16 amino acids. Germline V lookup: CDR1 SGHVS, CDR2 FNYEAQ. V shed 0 bases, J shed 3 bases, and the junction held 8 bases outside the gene matches.